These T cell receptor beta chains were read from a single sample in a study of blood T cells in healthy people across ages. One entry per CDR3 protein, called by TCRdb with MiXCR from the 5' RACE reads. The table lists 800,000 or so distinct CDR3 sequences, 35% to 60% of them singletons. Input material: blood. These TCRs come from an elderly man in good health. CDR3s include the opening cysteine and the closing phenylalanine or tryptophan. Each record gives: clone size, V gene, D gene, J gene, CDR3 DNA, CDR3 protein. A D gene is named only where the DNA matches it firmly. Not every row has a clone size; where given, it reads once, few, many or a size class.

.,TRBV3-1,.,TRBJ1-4,TGTGCCAGCAGCCAAAGGTTCGGCAGGGGCGGTGAAAAACTGTTTTTT,CASSQRFGRGGEKLFF
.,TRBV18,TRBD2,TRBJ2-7,TGTGCCAGCCCACCTGGAGGGAGGGCCTACGAGCAGTACTTC,CASPPGGRAYEQYF
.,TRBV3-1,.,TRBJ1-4,TGTGCCAGCAGCTCCCGGGACGGAGGAATGTTTTTT,CASSSRDGGMFF
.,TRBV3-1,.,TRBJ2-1,TGTGCCAGCAGCCAAGATGATCGCTCCCAGGTATCCTACAATGAGCAGTTCTTC,CASSQDDRSQVSYNEQFF
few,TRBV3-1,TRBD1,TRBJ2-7,TGTGCCAGCAGCCAAGTTGACAGGGACGGCGAGCAGTACTTC,CASSQVDRDGEQYF
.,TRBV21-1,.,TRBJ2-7,TGTGCCAGCAGCACCCCAGGGAGGCTCACCTACGAGCAGTACTTC,CASSTPGRLTYEQYF
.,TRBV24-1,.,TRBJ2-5,TGTGCCACCAGTGATTTGAGCCGGGAACAAGAGACCCAGTACTTC,CATSDLSREQETQYF
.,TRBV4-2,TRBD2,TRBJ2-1,TGTGCCAGCAGCCAAGCCAGATTCAGGACTAGCGGGAAGGCCTTAGATGAGCAGTTCTTC,CASSQARFRTSGKALDEQFF
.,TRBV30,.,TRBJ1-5,TGTGCCTGGAGTGTGAAGGGGAATCAGCCCCAGCATTTT,CAWSVKGNQPQHF
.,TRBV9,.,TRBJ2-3,TGTGCCAGCTCATGGGGGGGCTTACGAAGTGCAGATACGCAGTATTTT,CASSWGGLRSADTQYF
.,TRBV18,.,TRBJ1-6,TGTGCCAGCTCACCGTCGTCCACAGAATATAATTCACCCCTCCACTTT,CASSPSSTEYNSPLHF
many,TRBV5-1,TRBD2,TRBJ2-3,TGCGCCAGCAGCTTGGGCGGGGGGACCACTTCAGATACGCAGTATTTT,CASSLGGGTTSDTQYF
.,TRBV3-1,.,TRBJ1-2,TGTGCCAGCACCCCCGCAGGGGAACCTGCGACTGTTAACTATGGCTACACCTTC,CASTPAGEPATVNYGYTF
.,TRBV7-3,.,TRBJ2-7,TGTGCCAGCAGCTCGTCCCCGGGCCCGGAGGAGCAGTACTTC,CASSSSPGPEEQYF
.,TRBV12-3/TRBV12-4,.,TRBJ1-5,TGTGCCAGCAGTTTGGGGGCAGGCGGAAATCAGCCCCAGCATTTT,CASSLGAGGNQPQHF
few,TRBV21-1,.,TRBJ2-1,TGTGCCCGGGGAAGGACTAGCGGTGTCTTTGGGGACAATGAGCAGTTCTTC,CARGRTSGVFGDNEQFF
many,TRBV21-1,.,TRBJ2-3,TGTGCCAGCAGCAAATTTGTCACAGATACGCAGTATTTT,CASSKFVTDTQYF
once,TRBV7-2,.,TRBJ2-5,TGTGCCAGCAGCCCCTTGGGTTGGACCCAGTACTTC,CASSPLGWTQYF
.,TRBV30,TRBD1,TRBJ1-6,TGTGCCTTACCGGGACAGGGGAATTCGCCCCTCCACTTT,CALPGQGNSPLHF
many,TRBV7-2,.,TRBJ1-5,TGTGCCAGCAGCGGCGATGGGATGGGTCAGCCCCAGCATTTT,CASSGDGMGQPQHF
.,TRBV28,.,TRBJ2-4,TGTGCCAGCAGTGCCTCCGGGACGAAGGAGTACTTC,CASSASGTKEYF
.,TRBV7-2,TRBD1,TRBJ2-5,TGTGCCAGCAGCTCAAGGACAGGGCCGAAGACCCAGTACTTC,CASSSRTGPKTQYF
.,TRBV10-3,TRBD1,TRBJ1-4,TGTGCCATCGGGGACAGCCCATTGGAAAAACTGTTTTTT,CAIGDSPLEKLFF
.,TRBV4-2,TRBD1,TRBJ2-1,TGTGCCAGCAGCCCGGGACAGATTTTCGACAATGAGCAGTTCTTC,CASSPGQIFDNEQFF
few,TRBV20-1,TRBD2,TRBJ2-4,TGCAGTGCTAGATACTACCTAGAGCGGGGGGCAAACATTCAGTACTTC,CSARYYLERGANIQYF
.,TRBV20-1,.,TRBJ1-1,TGCAGTGTTGCCCCCTCGGGACAAAAGAACACTGAAGCTTTCTTT,CSVAPSGQKNTEAFF
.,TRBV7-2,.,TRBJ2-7,TGTGCCAGCAGCTTAGAACTCTCGGGTCACTCCTACGAGCAGTACTTC,CASSLELSGHSYEQYF
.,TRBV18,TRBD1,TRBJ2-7,TGTGCCAGCTCACCAGGCCCAGGGGGATCCTACGAGCAGTACTTC,CASSPGPGGSYEQYF
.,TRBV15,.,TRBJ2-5,TGTGCCACCAGCCCCTGGTACAATGAGCAGTACTTC,CATSPWYNEQYF
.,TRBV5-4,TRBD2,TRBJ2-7,TGTGCCAGCAGCTGGAGCGGGAGTAGAAATGAGCAGTACTTC,CASSWSGSRNEQYF
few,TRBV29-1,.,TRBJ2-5,TGCAGCGCCACCTGGACAGTCCAAGAGACCCAGTACTTC,CSATWTVQETQYF
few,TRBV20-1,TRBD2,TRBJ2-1,TGCAGTGCTCCCCGACGAGCGGGAGGGTACAATGAGCAGTTCTTC,CSAPRRAGGYNEQFF
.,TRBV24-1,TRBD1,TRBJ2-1,TGTGCCACCAGTGACCTAACCGGGACAGGGTCTAATGAGCAGTTCTTC,CATSDLTGTGSNEQFF
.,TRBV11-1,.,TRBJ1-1,TGTGCCAGCAGCGGGGAGAGGGTTAACACTGAAGCTTTCTTT,CASSGERVNTEAFF
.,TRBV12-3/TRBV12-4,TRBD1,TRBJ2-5,TGTGCCAGCCAAGTTATGGGAACAGGGGGCGCTGAGACCCAGTACTTC,CASQVMGTGGAETQYF
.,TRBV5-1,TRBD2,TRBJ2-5,TGCGCCAGCAGCTTGTGGACTAGCGGTTCCCGAGAGACCCAGTACTTC,CASSLWTSGSRETQYF
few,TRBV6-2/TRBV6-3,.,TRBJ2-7,TGTGCCAGCAGTTACAGATACGAGCAGTACTTC,CASSYRYEQYF
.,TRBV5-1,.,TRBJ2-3,TGCGCCAGCAGCCCGCAAACCCGGGATACGCAGTATTTT,CASSPQTRDTQYF
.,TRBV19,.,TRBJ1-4,TGTGCCAGTAGTATCGTTCATAATGAAAAACTGTTTTTT,CASSIVHNEKLFF
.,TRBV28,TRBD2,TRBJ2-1,TGTGCCAGCAGTGGGACTAGCGGTATGAATGAGCAGTTCTTC,CASSGTSGMNEQFF
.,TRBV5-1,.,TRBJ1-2,TGCGCCAGCAGCTTAACGACCTCTAACTATGGCTACACCTTC,CASSLTTSNYGYTF
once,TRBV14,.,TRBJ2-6,TGTGCCAGCAGCCGTTACCGCGGGGCTGGGGCCAACGTCCTGACTTTC,CASSRYRGAGANVLTF
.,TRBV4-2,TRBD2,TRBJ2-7,TGTGCCAGCAGCCAAGCAGCGGGGGCGGGCTCCTACGAGCAGTACTTC,CASSQAAGAGSYEQYF
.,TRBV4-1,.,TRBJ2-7,TGCGCCAGCAGCCAAGATTCTTTTATAGCGAACTCCTACAATGAGCAGTACTTC,CASSQDSFIANSYNEQYF
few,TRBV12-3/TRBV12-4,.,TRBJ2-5,TGTGCCAGCAGCACCACAGGGATCGAGACCCAGTACTTC,CASSTTGIETQYF
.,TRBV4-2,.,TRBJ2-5,TGTGCCAGCAACCCCGACATGGACCAAGAGACCCAGTACTTC,CASNPDMDQETQYF
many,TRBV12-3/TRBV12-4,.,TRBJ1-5,TGTGCCAGCAGCGATCGGGGAGAGGGCAATCAGCCCCAGCATTTT,CASSDRGEGNQPQHF